Each of the 32 T cell receptor beta chains below was sequenced from the same sample in a study of blood T cell repertoires in COVID-19. Profiled with immunoSEQ multiplex PCR; TCRdb holds only in-frame clones, not every one. There are a few hundred thousand clones in the sample; more than 70% occur only once, and 0.99% lies in the top ten. Sequenced input: peripheral blood. These receptors came from a middle-aged woman who had recovered from COVID-19.

The chain recombines TRBV5-1 with TRBJ2-7, with 11 positions matching TRBD2. The CDR3 consists of 18 residues. The V and J ends lost 4 bases and 3 bases, in that order; junction bases with no gene match: 15. Germline values: CDR1 SGHRS, CDR2 YFSETQ. CDR3 in amino acids: CASSPGTSGPGPIYEQYF. As DNA, the CDR3 is TGCGCCAGCAGCCCGGGGACTAGCGGCCCGGGCCCAATCTACGAGCAGTACTTC. Full variable domain (rest looked up from reference TRBV5-1 and TRBJ2-7): KAGVTQTPRYLIKTRGQQVTLSCSPISGHRSVSWYQQTPGQGLQFLFEYFSETQRNKGNFPGRFSGRQFSNSRSEMNVSTLELGDSALYLCASSPGTSGPGPIYEQYFGPGTRLTVT.

The chain employs TRBV25-1 and TRBJ2-3; D not resolved. The V and J ends lost 5 bases and 2 bases respectively, with 5 bases between them. CDR1 and CDR2 (germline): MGHDK, SYGVNS. The CDR3 length is 12 residues. The CDR3 DNA follows: TGTGCCAGCAGTCTCTCCACAGATACGCAGTATTTT. It specifies CASSLSTDTQYF.

The rearrangement uses TRBV7-9 and TRBJ2-1; 9 nucleotides match TRBD2. Losses at the gene ends were 4 bases for V and 15 bases for J; bases not matched to a gene: 10. Germline CDR1 is SEHNR and CDR2 is FQNEAQ (reference sequence). This CDR3 is 13 amino acids long. Written as DNA, the CDR3 is TGTGCCAGCAGCTACGATAGCGGGAGAGAGGGGTTCTTC. It specifies CASSYDSGREGFF. Looking up the rest from reference TRBV7-9 and TRBJ2-1 gives the full variable domain: DTGVSQNPRHKITKRGQNVTFRCDPISEHNRLYWYRQTLGQGPEFLTYFQNEAQLEKSRLLSDRFSAERPKGSFSTLEIQRTEQGDSAMYLCASSYDSGREGFFGPGTRLTVL.

J is TRBJ1-1 and V is TRBV3-1 (or the pseudogene TRBV3-2); the D gene is possibly TRBD1 (5 bases). This CDR3 comprises 16 residues. Germline CDR1 reads LGHDT; CDR2 reads YNNKEL (reference sequence). V dropped 1 base and J dropped 0 bases, with 12 bases sitting between them. The CDR3 DNA is TGTGCCAGCAGCCAAGGGTCAGGGCCCATGAACACTGAAGCTTTCTTT. It translates to CASSQGSGPMNTEAFF.

V is TRBV29-1 and J is TRBJ1-2; no clear D. CDR3 size: 14 residues. CDR1 is SQVTM and CDR2 is ANQGSEA in the germline V gene. Trimming removed 3 bases at V and 2 bases at J, with 13 bases between. As DNA, the CDR3 is TGCAGCGTTGATCGGGTTCTCTCAAACTATGGCTACACCTTC. Translated: CSVDRVLSNYGYTF.

This chain connects TRBV7-9 to TRBJ2-2; 7 nucleotides match TRBD2. Germline values: CDR1 SEHNR, CDR2 FQNEAQ (reference sequence). Unmatched junction bases numbered 12, after V lost 5 bases and J lost 6 bases. The CDR3 spans 16 residues. CDR3 residues: CASSPPSGGAPGELFF. Written as DNA, the CDR3 is TGTGCCAGCAGCCCTCCTAGCGGAGGGGCCCCCGGGGAGCTGTTTTTT.

The gene calls are TRBV15 and TRBJ2-7, with TRBD2 matching over 8 bases. The germline gives CDR1 LNHNV, CDR2 YYDKDF (reference sequence). V was pared by 3 bases and J by 6 bases, with 10 bases of the junction left unmatched. The CDR3 loop spans 15 amino acids. The chain's CDR3 is CATSSGGGLPFEQYF. The CDR3 DNA reads as TGTGCCACCAGCAGCGGGGGGGGGCTCCCCTTCGAGCAGTACTTC.

This clone showed up just once. V gene TRBV11-2 combines with J gene TRBJ2-5; 7 bases agree with TRBD2. Germline V CDR1 and CDR2: SGHAT, FQNNGV. The CDR3 contains 15 residues. Trimming at V came to 3 bases and at J to 1 base, leaving 5 bases not matched to a gene. CDR3 loop: CASSFGSGPQETQYF. Here the CDR3 DNA reads TGTGCCAGCAGCTTCGGTAGCGGGCCCCAAGAGACCCAGTACTTC.

V is TRBV24-1 and J is TRBJ2-3; 9 positions match TRBD2. Germline V gene data show CDR1 as KGHDR and CDR2 as SFDVKD. V dropped 8 bases and J dropped 0; count of bases not matched to a gene: 14. CDR3 size: 18 residues. CDR3 DNA: TGTGCCACCACCCCGGTGGCTAGCGGGACCTCTAGCACAGATACGCAGTATTTT. Translation gives CATTPVASGTSSTDTQYF.

The CDR3 is CASKGGPDVGYTF. The CDR3, as DNA: TGTGCCAGCAAGGGGGGGCCCGACGTTGGCTACACCTTC. The chain employs TRBV12-3 or TRBV12-4 and TRBJ1-2; possible D gene TRBD1, 6 bases. The V end was cut by 7 bases, the J end by 7 bases, with 16 bases between. The CDR3 runs 13 residues.

The J gene is TRBJ1-3, the V gene TRBV9; D is perhaps TRBD1 (6 bases). The CDR3 covers 16 residues. V was clipped by 3 bases and J by 4 bases, with 17 bases between them. Per the germline V gene, CDR1 is SGDLS and CDR2 is YYNGEE. The CDR3 DNA reads as TGTGCCAGCAGCGACCGACAGGTTCCGGGGGGAAACACCATATATTTT. Translated: CASSDRQVPGGNTIYF.

This chain uses TRBV5-1 with TRBJ1-2; TRBD1 is a possible D gene (5 bases). The length of the CDR3 is 16 residues. Germline V CDR1 and CDR2: SGHRS, YFSETQ. Trimming took off 3 bases at V and 4 bases at J, with 19 bases between the two ends. As DNA, the CDR3 is TGCGCCAGCAGCTGGACCTGGGGGGTGCCGGGCTATGGCTACACCTTC. Encoded protein: CASSWTWGVPGYGYTF.

The genes are TRBV24-1 and TRBJ2-7, with 7 positions matching TRBD1. The germline V gene has CDR1 KGHDR and CDR2 SFDVKD. Losses at the gene ends were 1 base for V and 3 bases for J; bases not matched to a gene: 2. The CDR3 is 14 residues long. The CDR3 coding sequence is TGTGCCACCAGTGATTTCAGGGACAGCTACGAGCAGTACGTC. This gives the protein CATSDFRDSYEQYV.

The V gene is TRBV7-9, the J gene TRBJ1-4; D is possibly TRBD1 (6 bases). The CDR3 loop spans 16 amino acids. The ends were cut back, 3 bases at V and 0 bases at J, with 11 bases in the middle. Germline CDR1 SEHNR, CDR2 FQNEAQ (reference sequence). The CDR3: CASSFGGVTTNEKLFF. CDR3 bases: TGTGCCAGCAGCTTTGGGGGCGTAACAACTAATGAAAAACTGTTTTTT.

The rearrangement links TRBV5-1 to TRBJ1-4, with TRBD1 identical over 7 bases. The germline gives CDR1 SGHRS, CDR2 YFSETQ. The CDR3 has 15 amino acids. V trimming: 3 bases; J trimming: 5 bases; junction bases outside the gene matches: 7. CDR3 nucleotides: TGCGCCAGCAGCTCACAGGGGCGGGTGAATGAAAAACTGTTTTTT. Its protein product is CASSSQGRVNEKLFF.

The chain recombines TRBV6-5 with TRBJ1-4; 7 bases line up with TRBD1. Germline CDR1 is MNHEY and CDR2 is SVGAGI. The J segment lost 2 bases and the V segment lost 6 bases, leaving 3 bases of the junction unmatched. The CDR3 loop spans 14 amino acids. CDR3 DNA: TGTGCCAGCAGGACAGGGTCGACTAATGAAAAACTGTTTTTT. As protein: CASRTGSTNEKLFF.

The chain uses TRBV5-6 and TRBJ1-2; D might be TRBD1 (6 bases). This CDR3 region has 12 residues. Germline loops: CDR1 SGHDT, CDR2 YYEEEE. Trimming removed 4 bases from V and 13 bases from J, with 17 bases in between. CDR3 DNA sequence: TGTGCCAGCAGCCTCGGACAGACGAAACGCACCTTC. Amino acids: CASSLGQTKRTF.

This clone was recorded once. This chain uses TRBV19 with TRBJ1-5; unclear D gene. CDR3 length: 12 amino acids. The V and J ends lost 7 bases and 7 bases respectively, with 11 bases between them. Germline values: CDR1 LNHDA, CDR2 SQIVND (reference sequence). The CDR3 region has the DNA TGTGCCAGTACATACCTCGGGCAGCCCCAGCATTTT. Translation gives CASTYLGQPQHF.

The rearrangement uses TRBV30 and TRBJ2-5; 9 bases are shared with TRBD2. The CDR3 has 14 residues. The germline gives CDR1 GTSNPN, CDR2 SVGIG (reference sequence). Trimming took 4 bases from V and 5 from J; bases not matched to a gene: 8. CDR3 sequence (DNA): TGTGCCTGGAATCCTAGCGGGACATTTGAGACCCAGTACTTC. It yields the protein CAWNPSGTFETQYF.

This clone has a handful of counts. The chain recombines TRBV5-5 with TRBJ1-5; 7 positions agree with TRBD1. The CDR3 has 14 amino acids. The germline gives CDR1 SGHKS, CDR2 YYEKEE (reference sequence). With 4 bases clipped from V and 2 bases from J, the junction kept 3 bases outside the gene matches. The CDR3 is CASSAGGGNQPQHF. In DNA form, the CDR3 reads TGTGCCAGCAGCGCAGGGGGTGGCAATCAGCCCCAGCATTTT.

This chain connects TRBV11-2 to TRBJ2-5; D gene uncertain. Per the germline V gene, CDR1 is SGHAT and CDR2 is FQNNGV. CDR3 length equals 13 residues. V lost 5 bases, J lost 0 bases, and 7 bases lay in between. In DNA, the CDR3 is TGTGCCAGCAGCACGGAGAACCAAGAGACCCAGTACTTC. This codes for CASSTENQETQYF. Together with reference TRBV11-2 and TRBJ2-5, the CDR3 gives the full variable domain: EAGVAQSPRYKIIEKRQSVAFWCNPISGHATLYWYQQILGQGPKLLIQFQNNGVVDDSQLPKDRFSAERLKGVDSTLKIQPAKLEDSAVYLCASSTENQETQYFGPGTRLLVL.

The V call is TRBV29-1, the J call TRBJ1-1, with TRBD1 as a possible D gene (5 bases). CDR3 length: 14 amino acids. Germline-derived CDR1 and CDR2 are SQVTM and ANQGSEA. The V end lost 3 bases, the J end lost 6 bases, and 17 bases lay between the germline ends. CDR3 in DNA: TGCAGCGTTGACGGCGGGGGGACCGACCCTGAAGCTTTCTTT. Its protein is CSVDGGGTDPEAFF.

The chain couples TRBV7-6 to TRBJ2-7; 15 nucleotides match TRBD2. Looked up from germline, CDR1 is SGHVS and CDR2 is FNYEAQ. The CDR3 is 17 residues long. J lost 5 bases, V lost 5 bases, and 10 bases had no gene match. The CDR3 loop reads CASSTRTSGRAPDEQYF. The CDR3 DNA reads as TGTGCCAGCAGCACCCGGACTAGCGGGAGGGCCCCCGACGAGCAGTACTTC. Full variable domain (outside the CDR3, taken from reference TRBV7-6 and TRBJ2-7): GAGVSQSPRYKVTKRGQDVALRCDPISGHVSLYWYRQALGQGPEFLTYFNYEAQQDKSGLPNDRFSAERPEGSISTLTIQRTEQRDSAMYRCASSTRTSGRAPDEQYFGPGTRLTVT.

This chain joins TRBV24-1 and TRBJ1-1, with 9 bases lining up with TRBD1. Germline CDR1 and CDR2: KGHDR and SFDVKD. V shed 3 bases and J 11 bases; nucleotides not matched to a gene: 9. The CDR3 covers 14 residues. CDR3 in DNA: TGTGCCACCAGTGATCTCACAGGGGGCCAAGGGGCTTTCTTT. This gives the protein CATSDLTGGQGAFF.

This chain connects TRBV27 to TRBJ2-1; 8 bases agree with TRBD2. The V and J ends lost 0 bases and 2 bases, in that order; junction bases with no gene match: 3. The CDR3 totals 16 residues. Per the germline V gene, CDR1 is MNHEY and CDR2 is SMNVEV (reference sequence). CDR3: CASSLSPGGAYNEQFF. The CDR3, as DNA: TGTGCCAGCAGTTTATCCCCGGGGGGGGCCTACAATGAGCAGTTCTTC.

This clone occurred once. This chain links TRBV5-1 with TRBJ2-2; D is perhaps TRBD1 (5 bases). V was clipped by 1 base and J by 5 bases, with 12 bases between them. The CDR3 runs to 15 residues. Germline V CDR1 and CDR2: SGHRS, YFSETQ. CDR3 loop: CASSLSQGRTGELFF. The CDR3 region has the DNA TGCGCCAGCAGCTTGAGCCAGGGTCGTACCGGGGAGCTGTTTTTT.

This clone was detected once. J is TRBJ2-5 and V is TRBV5-8, with a weak D call TRBD1 (6 bases). The germline gives CDR1 SGHTS, CDR2 YDEGEE. This CDR3 spans 13 amino acids. V was pared by 5 bases and J by 1 base, with 9 bases between. This CDR3 is CASRGRGQETQYF. CDR3 DNA: TGTGCCAGCAGGGGCAGGGGCCAAGAGACCCAGTACTTC.

The chain employs TRBV7-8 and TRBJ2-3; D possibly corresponds to TRBD2 (5 bases). CDR1 and CDR2 from the germline V gene are SGHVS and FQNEAQ. The CDR3 has 15 amino acids. The germline V and J ends were trimmed by 5 bases and 0 bases, with 12 bases remaining between them. The CDR3 region is CASSPGRTSTDTQYF. CDR3 sequence (DNA): TGTGCCAGCAGCCCCGGACGGACTAGCACAGATACGCAGTATTTT.

V usage is TRBV6-2 or TRBV6-3 and J usage is TRBJ1-6; D is perhaps TRBD1 (5 bases). Germline CDR1 reads MNHEY; CDR2 reads SVGEGT. V lost 2 bases to trimming and J lost 5 bases, with 10 bases between them. The CDR3 is 15 amino acids. CDR3 bases: TGTGCCAGCAGTTACGCCGGGGGTGATAATTCACCCCTCCACTTT. As protein: CASSYAGGDNSPLHF.

The chain has TRBV19 and TRBJ1-1; D might be TRBD1 (6 bases). The CDR3 runs 17 residues. Trimming pared 5 bases from V and 0 bases from J, leaving 19 bases between. The germline V gene encodes CDR1 LNHDA and CDR2 SQIVND (reference sequence). CDR3 sequence: CASSWWGPFSMNTEAFF. CDR3 DNA: TGTGCCAGTAGTTGGTGGGGGCCATTTTCGATGAACACTGAAGCTTTCTTT.

The CDR3 DNA sequence: TGTGCCAGCAGCCCACGACCGGGCCACCAAGCGGGAGGGCCCTACAATGAGCAGTTCTTC. This gives the protein CASSPRPGHQAGGPYNEQFF. The chain employs TRBV5-4 and TRBJ2-1, with 10 nucleotides matching TRBD2. The CDR3 sequence is 20 residues long. The ends lost 4 bases at V and 2 bases at J; junction bases unmatched: 18. Germline V gene lookup returns CDR1 SGHNT and CDR2 YYREEE (reference sequence). Full variable domain (missing parts from reference TRBV5-4 and TRBJ2-1): ETGVTQSPTHLIKTRGQQVTLRCSSQSGHNTVSWYQQALGQGPQFIFQYYREEENGRGNFPPRFSGLQFPNYSSELNVNALELDDSALYLCASSPRPGHQAGGPYNEQFFGPGTRLTVL.

The V call is TRBV7-2, the J call TRBJ1-1; weak D call: TRBD1 (6 bases). The CDR3 is 14 residues long. V lost 5 bases to trimming and J lost 1 base, with 11 bases between them. Germline loops: CDR1 SGHTA, CDR2 FQGNSA. The CDR3 sequence: CASSPGRGNTEAFF. The DNA for the CDR3 is TGTGCCAGCAGCCCTGGCAGGGGGAACACTGAAGCTTTCTTT.